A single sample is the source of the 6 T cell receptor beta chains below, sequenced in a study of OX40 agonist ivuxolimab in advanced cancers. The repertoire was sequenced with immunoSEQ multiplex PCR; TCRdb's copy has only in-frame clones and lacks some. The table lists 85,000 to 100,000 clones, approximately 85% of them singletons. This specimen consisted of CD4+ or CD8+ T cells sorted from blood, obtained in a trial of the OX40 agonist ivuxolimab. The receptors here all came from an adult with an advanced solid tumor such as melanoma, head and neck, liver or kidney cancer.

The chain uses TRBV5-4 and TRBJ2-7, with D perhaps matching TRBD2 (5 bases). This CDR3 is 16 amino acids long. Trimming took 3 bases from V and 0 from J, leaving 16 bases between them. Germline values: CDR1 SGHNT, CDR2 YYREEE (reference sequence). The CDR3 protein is CASSSGLATTSYEQYF. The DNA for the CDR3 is TGTGCCAGCAGCTCTGGATTAGCGACGACCTCCTACGAGCAGTACTTC. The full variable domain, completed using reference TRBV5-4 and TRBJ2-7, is ETGVTQSPTHLIKTRGQQVTLRCSSQSGHNTVSWYQQALGQGPQFIFQYYREEENGRGNFPPRFSGLQFPNYSSELNVNALELDDSALYLCASSSGLATTSYEQYFGPGTRLTVT.

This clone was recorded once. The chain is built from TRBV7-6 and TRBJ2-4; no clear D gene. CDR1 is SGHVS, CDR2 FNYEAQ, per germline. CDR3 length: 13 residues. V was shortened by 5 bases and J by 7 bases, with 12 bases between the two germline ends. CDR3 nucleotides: TGTGCCAGCAGCACTCGCACGGAGAACATTCAGTACTTC. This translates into CASSTRTENIQYF.

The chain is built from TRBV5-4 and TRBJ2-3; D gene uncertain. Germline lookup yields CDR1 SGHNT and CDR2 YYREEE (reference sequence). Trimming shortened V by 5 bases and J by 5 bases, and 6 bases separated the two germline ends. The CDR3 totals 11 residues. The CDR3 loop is CASRGGDTQYF. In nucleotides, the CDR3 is TGTGCCAGCAGGGGTGGAGATACGCAGTATTTT.

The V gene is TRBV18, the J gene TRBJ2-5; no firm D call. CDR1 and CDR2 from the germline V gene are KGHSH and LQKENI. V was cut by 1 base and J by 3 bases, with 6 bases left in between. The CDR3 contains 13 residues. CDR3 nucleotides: TGTGCCAGCTCACCACTCGTTGAAGAGACCCAGTACTTC. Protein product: CASSPLVEETQYF.

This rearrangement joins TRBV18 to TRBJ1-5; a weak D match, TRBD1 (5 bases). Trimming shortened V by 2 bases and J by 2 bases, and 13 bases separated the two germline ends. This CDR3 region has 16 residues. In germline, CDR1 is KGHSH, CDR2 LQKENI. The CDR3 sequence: CASSPSAGWGNQPQHF. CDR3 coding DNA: TGTGCCAGCTCACCATCAGCAGGGTGGGGCAATCAGCCCCAGCATTTT.

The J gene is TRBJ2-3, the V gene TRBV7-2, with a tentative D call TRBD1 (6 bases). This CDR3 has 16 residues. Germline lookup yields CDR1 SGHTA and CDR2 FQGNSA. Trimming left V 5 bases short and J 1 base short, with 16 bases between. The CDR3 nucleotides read TGTGCCAGCAGCCGGGACAAATGGTCACGCACAGATACGCAGTATTTT. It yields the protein CASSRDKWSRTDTQYF. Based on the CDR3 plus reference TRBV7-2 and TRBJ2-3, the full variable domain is GAGVSQSPSNKVTEKGKDVELRCDPISGHTALYWYRQSLGQGLEFLIYFQGNSAPDKSGLPSDRFSAERTGGSVSTLTIQRTQQEDSAVYLCASSRDKWSRTDTQYFGPGTRLTVL.